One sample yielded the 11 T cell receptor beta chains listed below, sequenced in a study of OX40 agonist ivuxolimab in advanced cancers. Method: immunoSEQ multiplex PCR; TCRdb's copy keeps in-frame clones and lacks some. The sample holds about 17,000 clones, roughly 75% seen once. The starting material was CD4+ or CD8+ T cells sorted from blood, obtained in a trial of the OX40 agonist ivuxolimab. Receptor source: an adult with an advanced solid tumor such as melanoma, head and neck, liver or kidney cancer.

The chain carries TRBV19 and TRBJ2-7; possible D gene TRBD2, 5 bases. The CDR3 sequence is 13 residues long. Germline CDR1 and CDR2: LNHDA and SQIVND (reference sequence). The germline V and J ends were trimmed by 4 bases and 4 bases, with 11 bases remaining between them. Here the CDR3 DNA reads TGTGCCAGTAGTACAGTAGCGACGTACGAGCAGTACTTC. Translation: CASSTVATYEQYF.

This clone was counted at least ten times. In nucleotides, the CDR3 is TGTGCCAGTGTAGGGGTGGCGGGACGCACAGATACGCAGTATTTT. Its protein is CASVGVAGRTDTQYF. V usage is TRBV6-5 and J usage is TRBJ2-3, with D tentatively TRBD2 (6 bases). CDR1 is MNHEY and CDR2 is SVGAGI in the germline V gene. The V end was cut by 9 bases, the J end by 1 base, with 17 bases between. The CDR3 is 15 residues long.

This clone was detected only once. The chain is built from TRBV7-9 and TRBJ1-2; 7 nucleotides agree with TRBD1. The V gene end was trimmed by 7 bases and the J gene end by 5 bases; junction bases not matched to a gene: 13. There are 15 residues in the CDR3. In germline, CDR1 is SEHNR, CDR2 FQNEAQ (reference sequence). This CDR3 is CASTPAGQDRYGYTF. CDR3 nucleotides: TGTGCCAGCACCCCGGCCGGACAGGATCGGTATGGCTACACCTTC.

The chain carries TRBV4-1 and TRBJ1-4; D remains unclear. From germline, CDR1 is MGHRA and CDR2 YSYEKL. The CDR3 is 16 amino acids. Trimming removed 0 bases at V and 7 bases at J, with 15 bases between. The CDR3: CASSQEQRSAGEKLFF. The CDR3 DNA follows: TGCGCCAGCAGCCAAGAACAAAGATCTGCGGGTGAAAAACTGTTTTTT.

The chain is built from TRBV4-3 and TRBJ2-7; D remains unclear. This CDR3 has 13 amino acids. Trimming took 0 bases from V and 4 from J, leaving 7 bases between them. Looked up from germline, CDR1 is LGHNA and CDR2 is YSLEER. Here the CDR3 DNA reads TGCGCCAGCAGCCAAGAACCTGAATACGAGCAGTACTTC. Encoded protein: CASSQEPEYEQYF.

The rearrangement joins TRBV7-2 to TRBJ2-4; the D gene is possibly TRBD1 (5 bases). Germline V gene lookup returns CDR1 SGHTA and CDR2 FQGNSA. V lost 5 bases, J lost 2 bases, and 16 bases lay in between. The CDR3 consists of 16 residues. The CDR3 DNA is TGTGCCAGCAGCGACGACCCTGGGGCCTCCAAAAACATTCAGTACTTC. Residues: CASSDDPGASKNIQYF.

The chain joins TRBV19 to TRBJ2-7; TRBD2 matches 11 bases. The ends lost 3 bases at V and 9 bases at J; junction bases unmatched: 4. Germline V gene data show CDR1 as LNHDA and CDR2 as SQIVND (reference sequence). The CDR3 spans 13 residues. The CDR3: CASSITSGSGQYF. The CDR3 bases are TGTGCCAGTAGTATCACTAGCGGGAGCGGGCAGTACTTC. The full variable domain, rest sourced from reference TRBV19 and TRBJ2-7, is DGGITQSPKYLFRKEGQNVTLSCEQNLNHDAMYWYRQDPGQGLRLIYYSQIVNDFQKGDIAEGYSVSREKKESFPLTVTSAQKNPTAFYLCASSITSGSGQYFGPGTRLTVT.

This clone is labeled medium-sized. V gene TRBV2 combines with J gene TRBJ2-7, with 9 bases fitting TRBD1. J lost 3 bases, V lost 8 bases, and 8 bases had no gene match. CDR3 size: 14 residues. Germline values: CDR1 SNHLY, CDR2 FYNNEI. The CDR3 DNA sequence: TGTGCCAGCCTTGGCCCGGGACAGGGCTACGAGCAGTACTTC. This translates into CASLGPGQGYEQYF.

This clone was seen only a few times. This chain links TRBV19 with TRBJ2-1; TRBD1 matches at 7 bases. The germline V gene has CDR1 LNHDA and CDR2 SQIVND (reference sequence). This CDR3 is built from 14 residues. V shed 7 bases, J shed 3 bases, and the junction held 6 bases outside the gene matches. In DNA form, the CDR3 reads TGTGCCAGTAACTCGGGACAGCTCTACAATGAGCAGTTCTTC. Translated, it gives CASNSGQLYNEQFF. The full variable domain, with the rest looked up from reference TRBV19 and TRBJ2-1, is DGGITQSPKYLFRKEGQNVTLSCEQNLNHDAMYWYRQDPGQGLRLIYYSQIVNDFQKGDIAEGYSVSREKKESFPLTVTSAQKNPTAFYLCASNSGQLYNEQFFGPGTRLTVL.

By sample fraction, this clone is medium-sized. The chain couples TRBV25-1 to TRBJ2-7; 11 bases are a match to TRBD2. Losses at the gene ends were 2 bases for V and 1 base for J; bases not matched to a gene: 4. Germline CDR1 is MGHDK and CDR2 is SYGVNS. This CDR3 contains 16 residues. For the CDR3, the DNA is TGTGCCAGCAGTGAAATACTAGCGGGAGAATCCTACGAGCAGTACTTC. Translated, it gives CASSEILAGESYEQYF.

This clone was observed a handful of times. The CDR3 region has the DNA TGTGCCAGCAGTGTCTCTAGCTGGGATGAGCAGTTCTTC. It translates to CASSVSSWDEQFF. The genes are TRBV9 and TRBJ2-1; tentatively, D is TRBD2 (5 bases). The CDR3 is made up of 13 amino acids. V lost 5 bases and J lost 8, with 14 bases in between. Germline loops: CDR1 SGDLS, CDR2 YYNGEE.